The 10 T cell receptor beta chains reported below all come from one sample, sequenced in a study of T cells in Graves' hyperthyroidism and ophthalmopathy. Authors of the study amplified TCR beta CDR3 regions from RNA transcripts. Initially, a first-round RT-PCR of the TCR CDR3 employed the HTBI primer set. TCRdb re-called the multiplex PCR reads with MiXCR, one entry per CDR3 protein. The sample records about 400,000 distinct CDR3 sequences, approximately 14% being singletons. Sequenced sample: blood. The receptors derive from a woman aged 18 to 35 with Graves' hyperthyroidism.

This clonotype was recorded many times. CDR3 sequence (DNA): TGTGCCAGCAGCTTAGACGGTGGCTACACCTTC. Translated, it gives CASSLDGGYTF. V and J are TRBV11-2 and TRBJ1-2; D gene unclear. The CDR3 is 11 residues long. The germline V and J ends were trimmed by 0 bases and 7 bases, with 3 bases remaining between them. Germline lookup yields CDR1 SGHAT and CDR2 FQNNGV.

This clonotype was observed a handful of times. This rearrangement joins TRBV7-9 to TRBJ2-3; D not resolved. CDR3 length equals 14 residues. In germline, CDR1 is SEHNR, CDR2 FQNEAQ (reference sequence). V was cut by 5 bases and J by 4 bases, with 13 bases left in between. In DNA form, the CDR3 reads TGTGCCAGCAGCAGAGGAAATGGGGCAGATACGCAGTATTTT. Residues: CASSRGNGADTQYF.

For this clonotype: With a much larger clone just one base away, this may be a read error. The V and J genes are TRBV24-1 and TRBJ2-1; 8 bases are shared with TRBD2. Germline loops: CDR1 KGHDR, CDR2 SFDVKD. The CDR3 consists of 15 residues. V was clipped by 5 bases and J by 7 bases; unmatched bases: 9. The CDR3 loop is CATSGFGGGRNEQFF. CDR3 in DNA: TGTGCCACCAGTGGTTTCGGCGGGGGGCGGAATGAGCAGTTCTTC.

There are many counts of this clonotype. The chain carries TRBV20-1 and TRBJ1-2; 8 bases map to TRBD1. In germline, CDR1 is DFQATT, CDR2 SNEGSKA (reference sequence). Trimming took 3 bases from V and 8 from J; bases not matched to a gene: 8. The CDR3 is made up of 13 amino acids. CDR3 DNA sequence: TGCAGTGCTAGGACAGGGGAACGCTTCGGCTACACCTTC. Translated, it gives CSARTGERFGYTF.

The chain combines TRBV19 with TRBJ2-6, with 10 bases matching TRBD2. The CDR3 extends over 19 amino acids. Trimming took 5 bases from V and 2 from J; bases not matched to a gene: 12. Per germline, CDR1 LNHDA and CDR2 SQIVND (reference sequence). CDR3 DNA sequence: TGTGCCAGTAGTCGGCCCCCAGCGGGGGGGCAGGCTGGGGCCAACGTCCTGACTTTC. This gives the protein CASSRPPAGGQAGANVLTF.

This clonotype was picked up many times. V is TRBV12-3 or TRBV12-4 and J is TRBJ1-5; D call uncertain. Trimming shortened V by 6 bases and J by 3 bases, and 12 bases separated the two germline ends. This CDR3 region has 14 residues. The CDR3 is CASRLGRPNQPQHF. The CDR3 DNA reads as TGTGCCAGCAGGCTTGGACGGCCCAATCAGCCCCAGCATTTT.

This clonotype appeared a few times. This chain uses TRBV10-1 with TRBJ2-5; TRBD2 agrees at 10 bases. With 4 bases clipped from V and 4 bases from J, the junction kept 9 bases outside the gene matches. CDR3 length: 16 amino acids. Looked up from germline, CDR1 is WNHNN and CDR2 is SYGVQD (reference sequence). The CDR3 spells CASSAGASGSSETQYF. CDR3 in DNA: TGCGCCAGCAGTGCCGGAGCTAGCGGGAGTTCAGAGACCCAGTACTTC.

Many counts were recorded for this clonotype. The rearrangement uses TRBV6-6 and TRBJ2-7; TRBD1 is a possible D gene (6 bases). This CDR3 has 16 residues. Germline lookup yields CDR1 MNHNY and CDR2 SVGAGI (reference sequence). The ends were cut back, 1 base at V and 0 bases at J, with 13 bases in the middle. Written as DNA, the CDR3 is TGTGCCAGCAGTTACTGGGGGACGGACAGCTCCTACGAGCAGTACTTC. It specifies CASSYWGTDSSYEQYF.

The chain links TRBV6-2 or TRBV6-3 to TRBJ2-1; 8 nucleotides agree with TRBD2. CDR3 length: 16 amino acids. The germline V gene has CDR1 MNHEY and CDR2 SVGEGT. J gave up 4 bases and V 3 bases, and 8 bases lay outside the gene matches. DNA for the CDR3: TGTGCCAGCAGTTATAATCGGGGGGGAGATTACAATGAGCAGTTCTTC. This codes for CASSYNRGGDYNEQFF.

This clonotype appeared a few times. The J gene is TRBJ1-4, the V gene TRBV12-3 or TRBV12-4; D unclear. The CDR3 consists of 13 residues. Trimming stripped 6 bases from V and 8 bases from J, with 13 bases between. The CDR3 DNA reads as TGTGCCAGCAGCTCGCCGACTGGGGAAAAACTGTTTTTT. Its protein is CASSSPTGEKLFF.